Shown below are 18 T cell receptor beta chains from a single sample sequenced in a study of blood T cell repertoires in COVID-19. Repertoires were generated with immunoSEQ multiplex PCR, while TCRdb's copy carries only in-frame clones and drops some. Of around 230,000 clones detected, 85% to 90% appear once; the ten largest clones hold 3.5% to 4.5%. The sample was PBMCs or T cells enriched from blood (not recorded which). These receptors all come from a woman in her 30s with acute COVID-19.

Turning to this clone: At the DNA level, this CDR3 is encoded by other sequences in the same sample as well. The chain links TRBV2 to TRBJ1-5; 9 bases fit TRBD1. The CDR3 runs to 14 residues. Unmatched junction bases numbered 7, after V lost 6 bases and J lost 7 bases. In germline, CDR1 is SNHLY, CDR2 FYNNEI. CDR3 loop: CASRGDREHQPQHF. The CDR3 bases are TGTGCCAGCAGAGGGGACAGGGAACACCAGCCCCAGCATTTT.

This chain uses TRBV5-1 with TRBJ2-3, with 8 bases lining up with TRBD2. Germline CDR1 reads SGHRS; CDR2 reads YFSETQ. V gave up 4 bases and J gave up 4 bases; unmatched junction bases: 8. The CDR3 covers 15 residues. CDR3 protein: CASSEGAGAPDTQYF. The CDR3 coding sequence is TGCGCCAGCAGCGAGGGAGCGGGGGCCCCAGATACGCAGTATTTT.

V gene TRBV18 combines with J gene TRBJ1-5; tentatively, D is TRBD1 (6 bases). Trimming left V 1 base short and J 6 bases short, with 13 bases between. CDR3 length: 15 amino acids. In germline, CDR1 is KGHSH, CDR2 LQKENI. This CDR3 is CASSPQIQGGQPQHF. The CDR3, as DNA: TGTGCCAGCTCACCACAAATACAGGGCGGTCAGCCCCAGCATTTT.

This chain links TRBV19 with TRBJ2-7, with D tentatively TRBD1 (6 bases). V lost 6 bases and J lost 5, with 11 bases in between. Looked up from germline, CDR1 is LNHDA and CDR2 is SQIVND (reference sequence). The CDR3 sequence is 12 residues long. The CDR3 DNA sequence: TGTGCCAGTAGCCCACAGGGAAACGAGCAGTACTTC. As protein: CASSPQGNEQYF.

V gene TRBV30 combines with J gene TRBJ1-1; 7 bases match TRBD1. The CDR3 is 12 amino acids. Germline trimming cut 0 bases from V and 12 bases from J; bases unmatched to any gene: 7. Germline CDR1 is GTSNPN and CDR2 is SVGIG (reference sequence). The CDR3 DNA follows: TGTGCCTGGAGTGTACGTGGGACAGAACCTTTCTTT. Protein product: CAWSVRGTEPFF.

The CDR3 sequence: CASSRTGPGNTIYF. CDR3 nucleotide sequence: TGTGCCAGCAGCCGGACAGGGCCTGGAAACACCATATATTTT. V and J are TRBV6-5 and TRBJ1-3; 8 bases agree with TRBD1. V dropped 6 bases and J dropped 2; count of bases not matched to a gene: 3. Germline CDR1 MNHEY, CDR2 SVGAGI. The CDR3 runs 14 residues.

The chain employs TRBV11-2 and TRBJ1-3; D remains ambiguous. CDR1 is SGHAT and CDR2 is FQNNGV in the germline V gene. V shed 5 bases and J shed 3 bases, with 14 bases lying between them. This CDR3 contains 15 residues. The CDR3 nucleotides read TGTGCCAGCAGCCGCGCCACGGTCCGTGGAAACACCATATATTTT. It yields the protein CASSRATVRGNTIYF.

This clone is a singleton in its sample. V gene TRBV10-3 combines with J gene TRBJ2-7, with a weak D call TRBD1 (7 bases). The V end lost 7 bases, the J end lost 1 base, and 14 bases lay between the germline ends. Germline CDR1 is ENHRY and CDR2 is SYGVKD. The CDR3 spans 14 residues. In DNA, the CDR3 is TGTGCCATCAAGGAGGGGGCGCTTTCCTACGAGCAGTACTTC. It translates to CAIKEGALSYEQYF.

The V call is TRBV2, the J call TRBJ2-1; 14 bases line up with TRBD2. There are 21 residues in the CDR3. CDR1 and CDR2 (germline): SNHLY, FYNNEI. The V and J ends lost 6 bases and 6 bases, in that order; junction bases with no gene match: 22. The CDR3 DNA is TGTGCCAGCAGAGATATAAGCCGACTAGCGGGGGGGCCGGTCGATGGCAATGAGCAGTTCTTC. Its translation: CASRDISRLAGGPVDGNEQFF.

The rearrangement uses TRBV5-6 and TRBJ2-7, with D possibly TRBD1 on 5 matching bases. The CDR3 sequence is 11 residues long. V lost 7 bases to trimming and J lost 4 bases, with 9 bases between them. Germline values: CDR1 SGHDT, CDR2 YYEEEE. The CDR3 nucleotides are TGTGCCAGCGCCCAGGGTTACGAGCAGTACTTC. It encodes CASAQGYEQYF.

V gene TRBV7-3 combines with J gene TRBJ2-5; 8 nucleotides agree with TRBD1. Germline V lookup: CDR1 SGHTA, CDR2 FQGTGA. The length of the CDR3 is 16 residues. Trimming took 4 bases from V and 4 from J; bases not matched to a gene: 11. CDR3: CASSSQPQGAGETQYF. The CDR3 DNA sequence: TGTGCCAGCAGCTCACAACCCCAGGGGGCCGGAGAGACCCAGTACTTC.

V is TRBV14 and J is TRBJ1-1; perhaps TRBD1 as D (6 bases). This CDR3 region has 15 residues. CDR1 and CDR2 from the germline V gene are SGHDN and FVKESK. V lost 3 bases and J 1 base, leaving 12 bases between the germline ends. The CDR3 loop reads CASSQGARRNTEAFF. The DNA for the CDR3 is TGTGCCAGCAGCCAGGGGGCTCGGAGGAACACTGAAGCTTTCTTT.

The CDR3 region is CASSQEGYGVSANGEGEKLFF. Written as DNA, the CDR3 is TGTGCCAGCAGCCAAGAAGGTTACGGGGTCAGCGCGAACGGGGAGGGTGAAAAACTGTTTTTT. The V and J genes are TRBV3-1 (or the pseudogene TRBV3-2) and TRBJ1-4; no firm D call. V was shortened by 0 bases and J by 7 bases, with 30 bases between the two germline ends. The CDR3 spans 21 residues. The germline CDR1 and CDR2 sequences are LGHDT and YNNKEL (reference sequence).

This chain uses TRBV10-2 with TRBJ1-1; maybe TRBD1 (5 bases). V lost 6 bases, J lost 0 bases, and 8 bases lay in between. This CDR3 has 13 residues. In germline, CDR1 is WSHSY, CDR2 SAAADI. CDR3 region: CASSGGMNTEAFF. CDR3 DNA: TGCGCCAGCAGCGGGGGGATGAACACTGAAGCTTTCTTT.

This chain's CDR3 is CASSLAAGTSYGYTF. The CDR3 DNA sequence: TGTGCCAGCAGCTTAGCGGCAGGAACCTCCTATGGCTACACCTTC. V gene TRBV7-9 combines with J gene TRBJ1-2, with D hard to call. V dropped 0 bases and J dropped 4 bases, with 12 bases sitting between them. The CDR3 totals 15 residues. Per the germline V gene, CDR1 is SEHNR and CDR2 is FQNEAQ (reference sequence). Full variable domain (outside the CDR3, taken from reference TRBV7-9 and TRBJ1-2): DTGVSQNPRHKITKRGQNVTFRCDPISEHNRLYWYRQTLGQGPEFLTYFQNEAQLEKSRLLSDRFSAERPKGSFSTLEIQRTEQGDSAMYLCASSLAAGTSYGYTFGSGTRLTVV.

The chain uses TRBV5-1 and TRBJ1-1, with no clear D. The V gene lost 5 bases and the J gene lost 1 base, with 18 bases spanning the gap. Germline assignment: CDR1 SGHRS and CDR2 YFSETQ. This CDR3 spans 16 amino acids. The CDR3 DNA sequence: TGCGCCAGCAGTGCGGGCCAAAGGAGGCAGAACACTGAAGCTTTCTTT. As protein: CASSAGQRRQNTEAFF.

This clone was seen more than once but under ten times. The germline gene is not matched at one end of the junction; a read error may be the cause. This chain joins TRBV6-1 and TRBJ2-3; D gene unclear. In germline, CDR1 is MNHNS, CDR2 SASEGT. The CDR3 has 10 residues. The CDR3 sequence is CASSEAGAAF. In DNA, the CDR3 is TGTGCCAGCAGTGAAGCAGGCGCGGCTTTT.

The V gene is TRBV5-1, the J gene TRBJ1-2; 10 positions agree with TRBD1. V dropped 0 bases and J dropped 8; count of bases not matched to a gene: 7. The CDR3 runs to 15 residues. Germline CDR1 is SGHRS and CDR2 is YFSETQ. In DNA, the CDR3 is TGCGCCAGCAGCTTGGGACAGGGGGCGCAGCGGGGCTACACCTTC. This encodes CASSLGQGAQRGYTF.